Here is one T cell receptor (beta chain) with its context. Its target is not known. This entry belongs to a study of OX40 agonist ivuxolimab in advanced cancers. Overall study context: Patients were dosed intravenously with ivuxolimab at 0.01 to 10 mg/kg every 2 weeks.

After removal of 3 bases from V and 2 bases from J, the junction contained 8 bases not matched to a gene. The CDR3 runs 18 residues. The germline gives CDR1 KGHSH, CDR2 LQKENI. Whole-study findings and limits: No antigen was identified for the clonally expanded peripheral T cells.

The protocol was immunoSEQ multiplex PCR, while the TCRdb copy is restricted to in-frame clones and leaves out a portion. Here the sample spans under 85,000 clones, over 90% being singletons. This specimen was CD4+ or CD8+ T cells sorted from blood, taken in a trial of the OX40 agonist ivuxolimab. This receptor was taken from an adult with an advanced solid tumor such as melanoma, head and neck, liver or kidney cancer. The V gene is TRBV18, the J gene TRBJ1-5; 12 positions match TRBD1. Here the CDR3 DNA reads TGTGCCAGCTCACCCTCGGGACAGGGGGCGGGTGGCAATCAGCCCCAGCATTTT. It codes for CASSPSGQGAGGNQPQHF.